Listed below are T cell receptor beta chains from one sample, sequenced in a study of cytomegalovirus exposure and HLA in healthy donors. Assay used: immunoSEQ multiplex PCR; TCRdb lists only in-frame clones, some missing. The sample has roughly 150,000 clones, roughly 81% seen once. Material for sequencing was PBMCs. The source of these receptors is a man aged 30 to 45 in good health and CMV-seropositive. The CDR3 runs from the conserved cysteine through the conserved F or W. The D gene is left open where the match is weak. Only some rows state a clone size, as once, few, many or a class for expanded clones.

J gene	clone size	V gene	D gene	CDR3 protein	CDR3 DNA
TRBJ2-5	NA	TRBV7-2	NA	CASSLGVYREEETQYF	TGTGCCAGCAGCTTAGGTGTATACCGGGAAGAAGAGACCCAGTACTTC
TRBJ1-1	NA	TRBV5-5	NA	CASSLAVANTEAFF	TGTGCCAGCAGCTTGGCCGTGGCGAACACTGAAGCTTTCTTT
TRBJ2-7	NA	TRBV18	NA	CASSPKDWPYEQYF	TGTGCCAGCTCACCGAAGGACTGGCCCTACGAGCAGTACTTC
TRBJ1-3	few	TRBV6-6	TRBD1	CASSDRGRYTIYF	TGTGCCAGCAGTGACAGGGGGCGGTACACCATATATTTT
TRBJ2-2	NA	TRBV29-1	TRBD2	CSARSGTINTGELFF	TGCAGCGCACGGAGTGGGACTATAAACACCGGGGAGCTGTTTTTT
TRBJ1-2	few	TRBV6-5	NA	CASSGVYNTGGYTF	TGTGCCAGTTCAGGGGTGTACAATACTGGGGGCTACACCTTC
TRBJ1-5	NA	TRBV5-1	TRBD1	CASSLGQGGGNQPQHF	TGCGCCAGCAGCTTAGGCCAGGGGGGAGGCAATCAGCCCCAGCATTTT
TRBJ1-2	NA	TRBV9	TRBD1	CASSVGRGLTGYTF	TGTGCCAGCAGCGTAGGCAGGGGGCTTACTGGCTACACCTTC
TRBJ2-1	NA	TRBV29-1	TRBD2	CSVMIAGEATPYNEQFF	TGCAGCGTAATGATAGCGGGAGAAGCGACTCCCTACAATGAGCAGTTCTTC
TRBJ2-7	NA	TRBV2	NA	CASSSSYEQYF	TGTGCCAGCAGTAGCTCCTACGAGCAGTACTTC
TRBJ2-5	once	TRBV18	NA	CASSLGTRRQETQYF	TGTGCCAGCTCACTTGGGACTCGTCGTCAAGAGACCCAGTACTTC
TRBJ2-3	NA	TRBV7-2	TRBD2	CASSLTSGRAADTQYF	TGTGCCAGCAGCTTAACTAGCGGGAGGGCGGCAGATACGCAGTATTTT
TRBJ1-4	NA	TRBV13	NA	CASSLGDGREKLFF	TGTGCCAGCAGCTTAGGAGACGGGAGGGAAAAACTGTTTTTT
TRBJ1-1	NA	TRBV7-9	NA	CASISFPTGPQAFF	TGTGCCAGCATTAGTTTCCCGACAGGACCTCAAGCTTTCTTT
TRBJ2-7	once	TRBV9	TRBD2	CASSLTSLPSYEQYF	TGTGCCAGCAGCCTGACTAGCCTTCCCTCCTACGAGCAGTACTTC
TRBJ1-2	NA	TRBV4-3	NA	CASSQEAARVMGYTF	TGCGCCAGCAGCCAAGAAGCGGCCCGGGTAATGGGCTACACCTTC
TRBJ2-1	NA	TRBV5-1	TRBD2	CASSSGHVGSGRRDEQFF	TGCGCCAGCAGCTCGGGGCACGTGGGTAGCGGGAGGAGGGATGAGCAGTTCTTC
TRBJ2-1	NA	TRBV4-3	TRBD2	CASSQDPAGGYEQFF	TGCGCCAGCAGCCAAGACCCAGCGGGAGGGTATGAGCAGTTCTTC
TRBJ2-2	NA	TRBV4-1	NA	CASSQVSSFSGELFF	TGCGCCAGCAGCCAAGTGTCTAGCTTCTCCGGGGAGCTGTTTTTT
TRBJ2-5	NA	TRBV6-6	NA	CASSYSKYQYQEAQYF	TGTGCCAGCAGTTACTCGAAATATCAATACCAAGAGGCCCAGTACTTC
TRBJ2-5	NA	TRBV9	NA	CASSPGHSQETQYF	TGTGCCAGCAGCCCGGGACACTCCCAAGAGACCCAGTACTTC
TRBJ2-3	NA	TRBV19	TRBD2	CASGAVAGGPDTQYF	TGTGCCAGTGGGGCCGTAGCGGGAGGCCCAGATACGCAGTATTTT
TRBJ2-3	NA	TRBV18	NA	CASSPRGTDTQYF	TGTGCCAGCTCACCACGAGGCACAGATACGCAGTATTTT
TRBJ2-2	NA	TRBV19	NA	CATEFRGGFTGELFF	TGTGCCACCGAATTTAGGGGGGGATTCACCGGGGAGCTGTTTTTT
TRBJ2-6	NA	TRBV5-4	NA	CASSQTAASGANVLTF	TGTGCCAGCAGCCAGACTGCTGCAAGTGGGGCCAACGTCCTGACTTTC
TRBJ1-1	NA	TRBV9	NA	CASSVGPQNTEAFF	TGTGCCAGCAGCGTAGGTCCACAGAACACTGAAGCTTTCTTT
TRBJ2-3	NA	TRBV9	TRBD1	CASSDPKMSGGRDTQYF	TGTGCCAGCAGCGACCCTAAGATGTCAGGGGGTAGGGATACGCAGTATTTT
TRBJ2-7	NA	TRBV25-1	NA	CASGTGYEQYF	TGTGCCAGCGGAACAGGGTACGAGCAGTACTTC
TRBJ1-2	NA	TRBV18	NA	CASSPRQSNYGYTF	TGTGCCAGCTCACCCAGACAGTCTAACTATGGCTACACCTTC
TRBJ2-1	NA	TRBV4-3	TRBD2	CASSPSSGRAGNEQFF	TGCGCCAGCAGCCCCTCTAGCGGGAGGGCCGGGAATGAGCAGTTCTTC
TRBJ2-1	NA	TRBV18	NA	CASSPTRQRTGHSYNNEQFF	TGTGCCAGCTCACCCACCCGTCAGAGGACTGGCCACTCCTACAATAATGAGCAGTTCTTC
TRBJ2-3	NA	TRBV11-3	NA	CASTRNNGDTQYF	TGTGCCAGCACCAGAAACAATGGAGATACGCAGTATTTT
TRBJ1-5	NA	TRBV6-5	TRBD1	CASSDRGRNQPQHF	TGTGCCAGCAGTGACAGGGGAAGGAATCAGCCCCAGCATTTT
TRBJ1-1	NA	TRBV7-9	NA	CASSSQGATEAFF	TGTGCCAGCAGCTCACAGGGCGCCACTGAAGCTTTCTTT
TRBJ2-5	NA	TRBV7-9	NA	CASSPEGFAGETQYF	TGTGCCAGCAGCCCTGAGGGATTCGCGGGGGAGACCCAGTACTTC
TRBJ1-1	NA	TRBV29-1	NA	CSVYTGIYTEAFF	TGCAGCGTTTACACAGGAATTTACACTGAAGCTTTCTTT
TRBJ2-5	NA	TRBV5-4	TRBD2	CASKGAGTSGSKTQYF	TGTGCCAGCAAGGGCGCCGGGACTAGCGGGAGCAAGACCCAGTACTTC
TRBJ2-5	NA	TRBV5-1	TRBD2	CASSLAGAQETQYF	TGCGCCAGCAGCTTAGCGGGAGCGCAAGAGACCCAGTACTTC
TRBJ1-2	NA	TRBV19	TRBD1	CASSIAGQGNYGYTF	TGTGCCAGTAGTATAGCGGGACAGGGTAACTATGGCTACACCTTC
TRBJ2-1	NA	TRBV4-2	NA	CASSQNRRRLAYNEQFF	TGTGCCAGCAGCCAAAACCGGCGTCGACTGGCCTACAATGAGCAGTTCTTC
TRBJ2-2	NA	TRBV7-3	NA	CASSSENTGELFF	TGTGCCAGCAGCTCAGAGAACACCGGGGAGCTGTTTTTT
TRBJ2-5	NA	TRBV2	TRBD2	CASRRLAETQYF	TGTGCCAGCAGGAGACTAGCTGAGACCCAGTACTTC
TRBJ1-3	NA	TRBV10-3	NA	CATRQGGSGNTIYF	TGTGCCACCAGACAAGGGGGCTCTGGAAACACCATATATTTT
TRBJ1-1	NA	TRBV4-3	NA	CASSPTVGGTEAFF	TGCGCCAGCAGCCCTACGGTGGGGGGCACTGAAGCTTTCTTT
TRBJ2-1	NA	TRBV7-9	TRBD2	CASRWTSGISYNEQFF	TGTGCCAGCAGATGGACTAGCGGGATCTCCTACAATGAGCAGTTCTTC
TRBJ2-5	NA	TRBV4-3	TRBD1	CASRGQTIETQYF	TGCGCCAGCAGGGGACAGACGATAGAGACCCAGTACTTC
TRBJ2-1	few	TRBV7-9	NA	CASSSRLGGASYNEQFF	TGTGCCAGCAGTTCGAGACTAGGGGGGGCCTCCTACAATGAGCAGTTCTTC
TRBJ2-1	NA	TRBV7-9	NA	CASSPQGYNEQFF	TGTGCCAGCAGTCCTCAGGGGTACAATGAGCAGTTCTTC
TRBJ2-1	NA	TRBV19	TRBD2	CASSIRGGNNEQFF	TGTGCCAGTAGTATAAGGGGAGGGAACAATGAGCAGTTCTTC
TRBJ2-3	NA	TRBV9	NA	CASSVGVQDRQYF	TGTGCCAGCAGCGTAGGGGTCCAGGACAGGCAGTATTTT
TRBJ1-5	NA	TRBV19	TRBD1	CASSLYRQGSNQPQHF	TGTGCCAGTAGTCTATACCGACAGGGGAGCAATCAGCCCCAGCATTTT
TRBJ1-1	few	TRBV6-6	NA	CASSYSREEAFF	TGTGCCAGCAGTTACTCTAGAGAGGAAGCTTTCTTT
TRBJ2-1	NA	TRBV2	NA	CASKTGLYNEQFF	TGTGCCAGTAAGACTGGCCTTTACAATGAGCAGTTCTTC